These T cell receptor beta chains were read from a single sample in a study of blood T cells in healthy people across ages. Each CDR3 protein gets one entry after TCRdb re-called the 5' RACE reads with MiXCR. This table has hundreds of thousands of distinct CDR3 sequences, about 30% appearing once. The sequencing sample was made of blood. The source is a woman older than 75 in good health. Each CDR3 is given with its conserved first and last residue. The D gene is left open where the match is weak. Clone size is not always given. Where it is, it says once, few, many or a class for expanded clones.

d_call: .; v_call: TRBV29-1; j_call: TRBJ1-2; clone_size: .; cdr3_nt: TGCAGCGTTGAAGGAGGGTTGTATGGCTACACCTTC; cdr3_aa: CSVEGGLYGYTF
d_call: TRBD1; v_call: TRBV29-1; j_call: TRBJ2-5; clone_size: many; cdr3_nt: TGCAGCGTACAGGGGGCGTGGGAGACCCAGTACTTC; cdr3_aa: CSVQGAWETQYF
d_call: .; v_call: TRBV5-1; j_call: TRBJ2-6; clone_size: many; cdr3_nt: TGCGCCAGCAGCTTAACTTTCAACTCTGGGGCCAACGTCCTGACTTTC; cdr3_aa: CASSLTFNSGANVLTF
d_call: .; v_call: TRBV24-1; j_call: TRBJ2-1; clone_size: many; cdr3_nt: TGTGCCACCAGTGATGAAGGCCGAGAGCAGTTCTTC; cdr3_aa: CATSDEGREQFF
d_call: .; v_call: TRBV30; j_call: TRBJ2-7; clone_size: many; cdr3_nt: TGTGCCTGGAGTGTTAAGGGTACCTACGAGCAGTACTTC; cdr3_aa: CAWSVKGTYEQYF
d_call: .; v_call: TRBV7-2; j_call: TRBJ2-1; clone_size: many; cdr3_nt: TGTGCCAGCAGCTTGAATCTAGTGGGGGAGCAGTTCTTC; cdr3_aa: CASSLNLVGEQFF
d_call: TRBD1; v_call: TRBV7-3; j_call: TRBJ2-2; clone_size: few; cdr3_nt: TGTGCCAGCAGCCTCGGCACAGGCAGGGGGCCGATCGGGGAGCTGTTTTTT; cdr3_aa: CASSLGTGRGPIGELFF
d_call: TRBD2; v_call: TRBV18; j_call: TRBJ2-5; clone_size: .; cdr3_nt: TGTGCCAGCTCACCAATCGGGAGCGGGAGTGGAGAGACCCAGTACTTC; cdr3_aa: CASSPIGSGSGETQYF
d_call: .; v_call: TRBV12-3/TRBV12-4; j_call: TRBJ1-6; clone_size: .; cdr3_nt: TGTGCCAGCAGCCCCGCGAATCAGCGATCACCCCTCCACTTT; cdr3_aa: CASSPANQRSPLHF
d_call: .; v_call: TRBV6-2/TRBV6-3; j_call: TRBJ2-7; clone_size: .; cdr3_nt: TGTGCCAGCAAATGGACAGCTAGCTACGAGCAGTACTTC; cdr3_aa: CASKWTASYEQYF
d_call: .; v_call: TRBV27; j_call: TRBJ2-1; clone_size: many; cdr3_nt: TGTGCCAGCTTAGCGGCCCCCTACAATGAGCAGTTCTTC; cdr3_aa: CASLAAPYNEQFF
d_call: .; v_call: TRBV4-3; j_call: TRBJ1-2; clone_size: many; cdr3_nt: TGCGCCAGCAGCCAGGGAATCCTCAGGGGCTACACCTTC; cdr3_aa: CASSQGILRGYTF
d_call: .; v_call: TRBV12-3/TRBV12-4; j_call: TRBJ1-4; clone_size: many; cdr3_nt: TGTGCCAGCAGTTTAGACCGAGGGAGTTGGGGAGATGAAAAACTGTTTTTT; cdr3_aa: CASSLDRGSWGDEKLFF
d_call: TRBD1; v_call: TRBV7-2; j_call: TRBJ2-5; clone_size: .; cdr3_nt: TGTGCCAGCAGCTGCGGGACAGGGCAAGAGACCCAGTACTTC; cdr3_aa: CASSCGTGQETQYF
d_call: TRBD2; v_call: TRBV20-1; j_call: TRBJ2-3; clone_size: many; cdr3_nt: TGCAGTGCTCAAGCGGGGGGCACCTATACGCAGTATTTT; cdr3_aa: CSAQAGGTYTQYF
d_call: .; v_call: TRBV4-1; j_call: TRBJ1-5; clone_size: many; cdr3_nt: TGCGCCAGCAGCCAAGAAGGTACAGGGCTAAATCAGCCCCAGCATTTT; cdr3_aa: CASSQEGTGLNQPQHF
d_call: TRBD2; v_call: TRBV28; j_call: TRBJ2-5; clone_size: many; cdr3_nt: TGTGCCAGCAGTGCCGAGACTAGCGGGGGAGAGACCCAGTACTTC; cdr3_aa: CASSAETSGGETQYF
d_call: .; v_call: TRBV6-1; j_call: TRBJ1-3; clone_size: few; cdr3_nt: TGTGCCAGCAGTGCTGGACCGGCAGGAAACACCATATATTTT; cdr3_aa: CASSAGPAGNTIYF